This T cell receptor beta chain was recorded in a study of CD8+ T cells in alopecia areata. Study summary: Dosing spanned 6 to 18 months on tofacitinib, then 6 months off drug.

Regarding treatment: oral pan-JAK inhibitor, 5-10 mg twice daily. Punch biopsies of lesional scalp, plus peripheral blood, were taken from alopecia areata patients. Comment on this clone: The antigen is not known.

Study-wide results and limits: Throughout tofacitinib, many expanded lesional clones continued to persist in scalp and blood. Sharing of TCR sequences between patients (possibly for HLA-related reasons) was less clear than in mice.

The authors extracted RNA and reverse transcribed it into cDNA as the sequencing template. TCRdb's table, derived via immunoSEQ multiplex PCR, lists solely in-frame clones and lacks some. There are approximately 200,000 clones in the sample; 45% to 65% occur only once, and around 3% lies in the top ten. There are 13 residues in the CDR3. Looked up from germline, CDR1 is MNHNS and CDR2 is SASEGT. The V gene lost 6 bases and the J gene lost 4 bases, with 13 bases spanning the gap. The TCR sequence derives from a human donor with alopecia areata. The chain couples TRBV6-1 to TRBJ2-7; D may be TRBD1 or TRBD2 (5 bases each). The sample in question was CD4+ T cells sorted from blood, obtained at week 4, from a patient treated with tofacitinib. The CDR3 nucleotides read TGTGCCAGCAGAAGAGGGGTGGGGTACGAGCAGTACTTC. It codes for CASRRGVGYEQYF.